The 18 T cell receptor delta chains given below trace back to one sample, sequenced in a study of γδ T cells in repeated Plasmodium falciparum infection. TCRdb reanalyzed the multiplex PCR reads using CATT. The sample consists of 40,000 to 55,000 delta-chain clones, about 2% of them appearing once. Flow sorting of PBMC yielded separate Vgamma9/Vdelta2+ and Vdelta2-negative gammadelta T cell populations for bulk repertoire analysis. Sequencing was done on a sample of gamma-delta T cells from blood. These receptor sequences come from a pool of human donors (malaria-infected and uninfected, not separated).

This clone has at least ten counts. Only one base separates this from a far larger clonotype, so it likely reflects a read error. Other DNA sequences in the sample encode the same CDR3. The CDR3 sequence is CAFQRPLLGDTHEGTDKLIF. The CDR3, as DNA: TGTGCCTTTCAGCGCCCGCTGCTGGGGGATACGCATGAGGGCACCGATAAACTCATCTTT. The genes are TRDV3 and TRDJ1; 12 bases fit TRDD3. Germline matching of the DNA provided the J gene here, since TCRdb leaves it blank. V trimming: 2 bases; J trimming: 1 base; junction bases outside the gene matches: 20. The CDR3 is made up of 20 amino acids. CDR1 and CDR2 (germline): TVYSNPD, GDNSRS (reference sequence).

This clone has more than one count but fewer than ten. Germline is not matched at one junction end, which may reflect a read error. The chain uses TRDV1 and TRDJ1; 9 bases map to TRDD3. The CDR3 covers 21 residues. Germline lookup yields CDR1 TSWWSYY and CDR2 QGS. The CDR3 spells CALGEKRSPNWGTQHTDKLIF. As DNA, the CDR3 is TGTGCTCTCGGGGAAAAGAGATCTCCTAACTGGGGGACTCAGCACACCGATAAACTCATCTTC.

This clone appeared a few times. The TCRdb record carries a much larger clone's protein, which differs from this DNA's translation at residue 17; a read error is the likely cause, and the protein listed here is the DNA translation. The chain uses TRDV1 and TRDJ2; 9 nucleotides agree with TRDD2. The J gene, left out of TCRdb, was set here by checking the DNA against germline. This CDR3 region has 23 residues. CDR1 TSWWSYY and CDR2 QGS come from the germline V gene. V gave up 5 bases and J gave up 6 bases; unmatched junction bases: 31. Written as DNA, the CDR3 is TGTGCTCTTGGGTTACCCTCCCTTACCTTCCTACTGGAAAATACCATACGGTCAGCACAACTCTTCTTT. Encoded protein: CALGLPSLTFLLENTIRSAQLFF.

This clone was counted a few times. The protein recorded in TCRdb matches a much larger clone and deviates from this DNA's translation at residue 8, suggesting a read error; the protein here is obtained by translating the DNA. This chain uses TRDV1 with TRDJ1; either TRDD2 or TRDD3 may supply D (5 bases each). The J gene, absent from TCRdb, was called here by matching the DNA to germline. CDR3 length: 34 residues. CDR1 TSWWSYY and CDR2 QGS come from the germline V gene. The V end was cut by 2 bases, the J end by 0 bases, with 67 bases between. CDR3 DNA: TGTGCTCTTGGGGAAGTTCACCTATCCTATACGTCAACGGGGACTTTGAGATCCCCCGACACCCTTGCGTACTGGAAACCTTACACCGATAAACTCATCTTT. Protein sequence: CALGEVHLSYTSTGTLRSPDTLAYWKPYTDKLIF.

This clone showed up many times. A far larger clone is a single base away, which makes a read error likely. The same CDR3 is also encoded by other DNA sequences in this sample. Here the CDR3 reads CACDTGTTLRWGIHSDKLIF. The CDR3 DNA sequence: TGTGCCTGTGACACCGGCACCACTCTTAGGTGGGGGATACATAGCGATAAGCTCATCTTT. The J gene went uncalled, whereas the V gene is TRDV2; TRDD3, the table's D call, was not compared with the DNA. Per germline, CDR1 GEAIGNYY and CDR2 EKD. This CDR3 has 20 amino acids.

There are many counts of this clone. TCRdb lists the protein of a much larger clone for this DNA, which differs at residue 12, so this is likely a read error; the protein given here is translated from the DNA itself. This sequence joins TRDV3 and TRDJ1; the D is unclear. The germline V gene has CDR1 TVYSNPD and CDR2 GDNSRS (reference sequence). The CDR3 has 14 amino acids. This chain's CDR3 is CAFTYPQYTDKPIF. The CDR3 DNA reads as TGTGCCTTTACGTATCCCCAATACACCGATAAACCCATCTTT.

As for this clone: This likely came from a read error, as a far larger clone is one base away. Distinct nucleotide sequences in the sample also encode this CDR3. The J gene is TRDJ1, the V gene TRDV2; 9 bases line up with TRDD3. TCRdb offers no J gene call, so here the DNA was matched to germline to obtain one. The CDR3 is made up of 21 amino acids. Germline-derived CDR1 and CDR2 are GEAIGNYY and EKD. CDR3 in amino acids: CACDTVPIPTLRGDTTDKLIF. The CDR3 nucleotides are TGTGCCTGTGACACCGTACCCATTCCTACGCTGCGGGGGGATACTACCGACAAACTCATCTTT.

This clone was seen at least ten times. The TCRdb record carries a much larger clone's protein, which differs from this DNA's translation at residue 10; a read error is the likely cause, and the protein listed here is the DNA translation. The V and J genes are TRDV3 and TRDJ1; 7 bases match TRDD2. Since TCRdb gives no J gene, matching the DNA to germline was used here to assign it. This CDR3 has 18 amino acids. CDR1 TVYSNPD and CDR2 GDNSRS come from the germline V gene (reference sequence). V lost 1 base and J lost 1; bases outside the gene matches: 18. The CDR3 protein is CAFKFPTRLAAPTDKLIF. The CDR3, as DNA: TGTGCCTTTAAGTTTCCTACTAGGCTGGCGGCTCCCACCGATAAACTCATCTTT.

This clone was seen more than once but under ten times. The amino acid sequence in TCRdb belongs to a much larger clone and departs from this DNA's translation at residue 9, likely a sequencing read error; the sequence shown is translated from the DNA. The rearrangement joins TRDV1 to TRDJ1; 10 positions match TRDD3. The J gene, absent from TCRdb, was called here by matching the DNA to germline. With V trimmed by 0 bases and J by 1 base, 29 bases remained unmatched. CDR3 length: 25 residues. Germline V CDR1 and CDR2: TSWWSYY, QGS. CDR3 in DNA: TGTGCTCTTGGGGAACTTTTGAGAAGAGCTACTTTACTGGGGGATTACTGGGGGTTCACCGATAAACTCATCTTT. This translates into CALGELLRRATLLGDYWGFTDKLIF.

The table lists this clone with a few counts. A much larger clone sits a single nucleotide away, making a read error possible. The chain carries TRDV1 and TRDJ1; 9 bases are a match to TRDD3. The J gene, left out of TCRdb, was set here by checking the DNA against germline. CDR1 and CDR2 from the germline V gene are TSWWSYY and QGS. This CDR3 spans 20 amino acids. The ends lost 1 base at V and 0 bases at J; junction bases unmatched: 15. Here the CDR3 DNA reads TGTGCTCTTGGGGAACGCTCGCTTTCACTGGGGGACTTACACACCGATAAACTCATCTTT. Amino acid sequence: CALGERSLSLGDLHTDKLIF.

The chain is built from TRDV1 and TRDJ1; 7 positions match TRDD3. As TCRdb names no J gene, one was assigned here on the basis of a DNA match to germline. The germline CDR1 and CDR2 sequences are TSWWSYY and QGS. Unmatched junction bases numbered 14, after V lost 4 bases and J lost 3 bases. This CDR3 region has 17 residues. DNA of the CDR3: TGTGCTCTTGGGGTTCCGATCCTGGGGGTTCTATCCGATAAACTCATCTTT. Its translation is CALGVPILGVLSDKLIF.

This clone was counted many times. TCRdb lists the protein of a much larger clone for this DNA, which differs at residue 7, so this is likely a read error; the protein given here is translated from the DNA itself. V and J are TRDV2 and TRDJ1; no definite D call. The J gene is not listed in TCRdb, so it was assigned here from a DNA match to germline. The CDR3 covers 14 residues. Germline lookup yields CDR1 GEAIGNYY and CDR2 EKD. The CDR3 DNA sequence: TGTGCCAGTGACCTCTCGGGGCCCTCAAGGCAACTCATCTTT. Protein sequence: CASDLSGPSRQLIF.

Details on this clone: TCRdb shows a much larger clone's protein in place of this DNA's translation, and the two differ at residue 6, likely through a read error; the protein shown is translated from the DNA. The chain uses TRDV2 and TRDJ1; D gene unclear. V was clipped by 5 bases and J by 0 bases, with 12 bases between them. In germline, CDR1 is GEAIGNYY, CDR2 EKD. The CDR3 is 14 residues long. This CDR3 reads CACGGRPYTDKLIF. CDR3 DNA: TGTGCCTGTGGTGGGAGACCGTACACCGATAAACTCATCTTT.

As for this clone: The protein TCRdb gives is from a much larger clone and does not agree with this DNA's translation at residue 12, likely a read error; the protein shown here comes from the DNA. This chain links TRDV1 with TRDJ3; 9 bases line up with TRDD3. Germline loops: CDR1 TSWWSYY, CDR2 QGS. This CDR3 spans 26 amino acids. Germline trimming cut 0 bases from V and 0 bases from J; bases unmatched to any gene: 24. The chain's CDR3 is CALGELNPPTLVVWGISSWDTRQMFF. The CDR3 DNA sequence: TGTGCTCTTGGGGAACTCAACCCCCCTACGTTGGTAGTCTGGGGGATTAGCTCCTGGGACACCCGACAGATGTTTTTC.

A note on this clone: The protein recorded in TCRdb matches a much larger clone and deviates from this DNA's translation at residue 8, suggesting a read error; the protein here is obtained by translating the DNA. The V gene is TRDV1, the J gene TRDJ1, with 7 nucleotides matching TRDD3. Germline CDR1 is TSWWSYY and CDR2 is QGS. Unmatched junction bases numbered 18, after V lost 2 bases and J lost 0 bases. The CDR3 runs to 20 residues. Here the CDR3 reads CALGESANLILGIYTDKLIF. The CDR3 region has the DNA TGTGCTCTTGGGGAATCGGCCAACCTTATACTGGGGATCTACACCGATAAACTCATCTTT.

This clone was seen a handful of times. The protein TCRdb lists belongs to a much larger clone and differs from this DNA's translation at residue 14, which points to a read error; the protein shown is made from the DNA. The chain uses TRDV3 and TRDJ1; 8 positions agree with TRDD2. CDR1 and CDR2 (germline): TVYSNPD, GDNSRS (reference sequence). The CDR3 is 21 amino acids. V trimming: 4 bases; J trimming: 0 bases; junction bases outside the gene matches: 28. The chain's CDR3 is CASQGHPSYRPPGRYTDKLIF. The DNA for the CDR3 is TGTGCCTCTCAAGGACACCCTTCCTATCGGCCGCCTGGGAGGTACACCGATAAACTCATCTTT.

A note on this clone: TCRdb pairs this DNA with a much larger clone's protein that differs at residue 8, likely a read error; the protein shown was translated from the DNA. The chain couples TRDV2 to TRDJ1; D gene uncertain. TCRdb records no J gene; here it was assigned by comparing the DNA to germline. This CDR3 comprises 12 residues. Germline loops: CDR1 GEAIGNYY, CDR2 EKD. V lost 6 bases and J lost 6, with 13 bases in between. The CDR3 here is CACTQATNKLIF. Here the CDR3 DNA reads TGTGCCTGTACCCAGGCTACCAATAAACTCATCTTT.

In its sample, this clone was seen many times. For this DNA, TCRdb reports the protein of a much larger clone, which diverges at residue 6, most likely from a read error; the protein presented here is translated directly from the DNA. V and J are TRAV38-2/DV8 and TRDJ1; a weak D match, TRDD3 (6 bases). The CDR3 runs 19 residues. Germline assignment: CDR1 TSESDYY and CDR2 QEAYKQQN. Trimming cost V 1 base and J 0 bases, with 22 bases left between them. The CDR3 sequence is CAYRSRTWGLLPYTDKLIF. The CDR3 DNA is TGTGCTTATAGGAGCCGAACCTGGGGACTGCTACCGTACACCGATAAACTCATCTTT.